These 28 T cell receptor beta chains share one sample of origin, sequenced in a study of T cell repertoires in cytomegalovirus infection. Via MiXCR, TCRdb re-called the reads, giving one row per CDR3 protein. The table lists about 250,000 distinct CDR3 sequences, approximately 15% of them singletons, with around 47% in the top ten. What was sequenced was CD8+ T cells from PBMCs. Receptors originate from a human donor in good health (CMV status not recorded). Some clones in this sample may be carry-over from other donors' samples.

The CDR3 sequence is CASSLRRLNTEAFF. The CDR3 DNA reads as TGTGCCAGCAGCTTGAGGCGGTTGAACACTGAAGCTTTCTTT. The genes are TRBV5-6 and TRBJ1-1; the D is unclear. With 1 base removed from V and 0 bases from J, the gap between germline ends came to 7 bases. Germline V gives CDR1 SGHDT, CDR2 YYEEEE. This CDR3 spans 14 amino acids.

Many counts were recorded for this clonotype. The chain combines TRBV28 with TRBJ2-1; 7 nucleotides align to TRBD1. Germline CDR1 is MDHEN and CDR2 is SYDVKM. CDR3 length: 15 amino acids. Trimming removed 6 bases from V and 4 bases from J; junction bases left unmatched: 9. CDR3 coding DNA: TGTGCCAGCAGCCCTCCGGGCAGGGGGTACAATGAGCAGTTCTTC. Protein product: CASSPPGRGYNEQFF.

In this sample, this clonotype turned up many times. The chain is built from TRBV12-3 or TRBV12-4 and TRBJ2-1; no clear D. The CDR3 runs 15 residues. V was pared by 3 bases and J by 0 bases, with 9 bases between. CDR3: CASSFFDSSYNEQFF. CDR3 nucleotides: TGTGCCAGCAGTTTTTTTGATAGCTCCTACAATGAGCAGTTCTTC.

In its sample, this clonotype was seen a few times. This sequence joins TRBV2 and TRBJ1-2, with 7 bases matching TRBD1. In germline, CDR1 is SNHLY, CDR2 FYNNEI. This CDR3 has 13 residues. Trimming took 6 bases from V and 1 from J; bases not matched to a gene: 2. CDR3 in DNA: TGTGCCAGCAGGCGACAGGGTAACTATGGCTACACCTTC. This codes for CASRRQGNYGYTF.

This clonotype has just a few counts. The V and J genes are TRBV28 and TRBJ2-1; 9 positions agree with TRBD1. Germline CDR1 MDHEN, CDR2 SYDVKM. V shed 3 bases, J shed 8 bases, and the junction held 8 bases outside the gene matches. There are 15 residues in the CDR3. CDR3 protein: CASSFGTGYFDEQFF. As DNA, the CDR3 is TGTGCCAGCAGTTTTGGGACAGGGTACTTCGATGAGCAGTTCTTC.

This clonotype was seen at least ten times. V is TRBV20-1 and J is TRBJ2-5; the match to TRBD2 covers 9 bases. The CDR3 runs 16 residues. V lost 1 base, J lost 2 bases, and 8 bases stayed unmatched. Germline V gives CDR1 DFQATT, CDR2 SNEGSKA (reference sequence). CDR3 DNA: TGCAGTGCTAGAGGGGAAGCGGGGGGAACACAAGAGACCCAGTACTTC. Residues: CSARGEAGGTQETQYF.

This clonotype was recorded at least ten times. The chain employs TRBV4-1 and TRBJ2-5; TRBD1 or TRBD2 may be the D gene (5 bases each). Germline-derived CDR1 and CDR2 are MGHRA and YSYEKL. The CDR3 length is 15 residues. V lost 1 base, J lost 2 bases, and 11 bases lay in between. CDR3 nucleotide sequence: TGCGCCAGCAGCCAAGCGGGGCAGAGACAAGAGACCCAGTACTTC. The encoded protein is CASSQAGQRQETQYF.

About this clonotype itself: One end of the junction varies from germline; a read error may be responsible. V is TRBV4-3 and J is TRBJ1-4, with TRBD1 matching 12 bases. Germline CDR1 is LGHNA and CDR2 is YSLEER. CDR3 length equals 21 residues. The CDR3 DNA reads TGCGCCAACAGCCAAACCATCGGCGGGACAGGGGGCCCTGCAACTAATGAAAAACTGTTTTTT. This gives the protein CANSQTIGGTGGPATNEKLFF.

In this sample, this clonotype turned up a few times. The chain has TRBV20-1 and TRBJ2-3; D possibly uses TRBD1 or TRBD2 (5 bases each). Deletions cut 6 bases from V and 5 bases from J, with 18 bases between. The CDR3 consists of 14 residues. CDR1 and CDR2 from the germline V gene are DFQATT and SNEGSKA (reference sequence). The CDR3 sequence: CSAEGDPTEDTQYF. The DNA of the CDR3 is TGCAGTGCCGAAGGGGACCCCACTGAAGATACGCAGTATTTT.

In this sample, this clonotype turned up a few times. V and J are TRBV29-1 and TRBJ1-1, with D tentatively TRBD1 (5 bases). With 3 bases removed from V and 11 bases from J, the gap between germline ends came to 19 bases. Germline CDR1 reads SQVTM; CDR2 reads ANQGSEA. The CDR3 has 13 residues. The CDR3: CSVDGGVEAGAFF. CDR3 nucleotide sequence: TGCAGCGTTGACGGAGGGGTTGAGGCCGGTGCTTTCTTT.

This clonotype was counted only a few times. The V gene is TRBV11-1, the J gene TRBJ2-2, with D unclear. Trimming left V 1 base short and J 5 bases short, with 17 bases between. The CDR3 totals 17 residues. Germline V gives CDR1 SGHAT, CDR2 FQDESV (reference sequence). CDR3 nucleotide sequence: TGTGCCAGCAGCTTAGTAGGCCCCACTTGGGGAACCGGGGAGCTGTTTTTT. It translates to CASSLVGPTWGTGELFF. The full variable domain, in which reference TRBV11-1 and TRBJ2-2 provide the parts outside the CDR3, is EAEVAQSPRYKITEKSQAVAFWCDPISGHATLYWYRQILGQGPELLVQFQDESVVDDSQLPKDRFSAERLKGVDSTLKIQPAELGDSAMYLCASSLVGPTWGTGELFFGEGSRLTVL.

The table lists this clonotype with many counts. The V gene is TRBV7-2, the J gene TRBJ2-3; 12 bases are shared with TRBD1. Trimming took 6 bases from V and 6 from J; bases not matched to a gene: 10. The CDR3 extends over 16 amino acids. CDR1 SGHTA and CDR2 FQGNSA come from the germline V gene. CDR3 protein: CASSFRDRGLWDTQYF. CDR3 nucleotides: TGTGCCAGCAGTTTCCGGGACAGGGGGCTTTGGGATACGCAGTATTTT.

This clonotype was seen ten or more times. This chain uses TRBV12-3 or TRBV12-4 with TRBJ2-2, with D unresolved. V was clipped by 1 base and J by 3 bases, with 6 bases between them. This CDR3 region has 14 residues. The CDR3 nucleotides read TGTGCCAGCAGTTTAGGGGCTTACACCGGGGAGCTGTTTTTT. Its translation: CASSLGAYTGELFF.

In this sample, this clonotype turned up a few times. The rearrangement uses TRBV28 and TRBJ2-5; no clear D. With 3 bases removed from V and 2 bases from J, the gap between germline ends came to 13 bases. The CDR3 is 15 amino acids. Germline CDR1 reads MDHEN; CDR2 reads SYDVKM. The DNA for the CDR3 is TGTGCCAGCAGTTTGAGTCAGGCCTTACAAGAGACCCAGTACTTC. This sequence encodes CASSLSQALQETQYF.

The chain combines TRBV7-9 with TRBJ2-1; 7 bases agree with TRBD1. The CDR3 is 18 amino acids. V was pared by 5 bases and J by 1 base, with 14 bases of the junction left unmatched. In germline, CDR1 is SEHNR, CDR2 FQNEAQ (reference sequence). The CDR3 here is CASSRVQGWVDSYNEQFF. The DNA for the CDR3 is TGTGCCAGCAGCAGGGTACAGGGGTGGGTCGATTCCTACAATGAGCAGTTCTTC.

This clonotype was recorded a few times. J is TRBJ2-1 and V is TRBV6-6, with D tentatively TRBD2 (6 bases). V lost 5 bases, J lost 9 bases, and 17 bases lay in between. The germline V gene has CDR1 MNHNY and CDR2 SVGAGI (reference sequence). The CDR3 contains 14 residues. The CDR3 bases are TGTGCCAGCAGTCCTCGGCGGGGTAACGGTGAGCAGTTCTTC. Amino acid sequence: CASSPRRGNGEQFF.

Note on this clonotype: With a much larger clone just one base away, this may be a read error. The chain couples TRBV7-9 to TRBJ2-3; D uncertain. The CDR3 runs 17 residues. V was clipped by 7 bases and J by 4 bases, with 24 bases between them. CDR1 and CDR2 from the germline V gene are SEHNR and FQNEAQ (reference sequence). The CDR3: CASNFHNDWRVADTQYF. Written as DNA, the CDR3 is TGTGCCAGCAACTTTCACAACGATTGGCGCGTCGCAGATACGCAGTATTTT.

This clonotype was picked up many times. DNA of the CDR3: TGTGCCAGCAGCTTAGCGGTCTCAGCGGGGGGAAATCCGAACAATGAGCAGTTCTTC. Encoded protein: CASSLAVSAGGNPNNEQFF. The chain links TRBV7-9 to TRBJ2-1; TRBD2 matches at 9 bases. The length of the CDR3 is 19 residues. Germline CDR1 is SEHNR and CDR2 is FQNEAQ (reference sequence). Germline trimming cut 0 bases from V and 5 bases from J; bases unmatched to any gene: 14.

This clonotype appeared a single time. A much larger clone lies one base from this, so it may be a read error. The V call is TRBV27, the J call TRBJ2-7; a possible D gene is TRBD2 (5 bases). CDR1 is MNHEY, CDR2 SMNVEV, per germline (reference sequence). The CDR3 consists of 15 residues. The CDR3 is CANSLWGVEGYEQYF. The CDR3 nucleotides read TGTGCCAACAGTTTGTGGGGAGTCGAGGGCTACGAGCAGTACTTC.

This clonotype has only a few counts. The chain carries TRBV5-1 and TRBJ1-6; 7 nucleotides line up with TRBD1. Germline-derived CDR1 and CDR2 are SGHRS and YFSETQ. V lost 4 bases to trimming and J lost 8 bases; unmatched junction nucleotides: 12. The CDR3 runs 16 residues. This CDR3 is CASSTKGQVRDSPLHF. In nucleotides, the CDR3 is TGCGCCAGCAGCACAAAAGGACAGGTCCGTGATTCACCCCTCCACTTT.

CDR3 loop: CASSRVRDRGSYEQYF. DNA of the CDR3: TGTGCCAGCAGTAGAGTCCGGGACAGGGGCTCCTACGAGCAGTACTTC. The gene calls are TRBV6-2 or TRBV6-3 and TRBJ2-7, with 10 bases aligning to TRBD1. The V gene end was trimmed by 5 bases and the J gene end by 0 bases; junction bases not matched to a gene: 7. Germline V CDR1 and CDR2: MNHEY, SVGEGT. There are 16 residues in the CDR3.

This clonotype was detected a few times. This chain connects TRBV28 to TRBJ2-3; the D gene could be TRBD1 or TRBD2 (5 bases each). CDR1 and CDR2 (germline): MDHEN, SYDVKM. Trimming left V 3 bases short and J 9 bases short, with 13 bases between. The CDR3 spans 13 residues. CDR3 sequence reads: CASSLGGDETQYF. The CDR3 DNA reads TGTGCCAGCAGTTTGGGTGGGGACGAAACGCAGTATTTT.

The V gene is TRBV20-1, the J gene TRBJ1-4; D is perhaps TRBD1 (5 bases). This CDR3 contains 14 residues. CDR1 DFQATT and CDR2 SNEGSKA come from the germline V gene (reference sequence). Trimming took off 2 bases at V and 10 bases at J, with 17 bases between the two ends. The chain's CDR3 is CSARRSSEGRKLFF. The DNA of the CDR3 is TGCAGTGCTAGAAGGTCCTCCGAGGGGAGAAAACTGTTTTTT.

The rearrangement links TRBV29-1 to TRBJ2-3; tentatively, D is TRBD2 (5 bases). Germline V gives CDR1 SQVTM, CDR2 ANQGSEA. V was cut by 3 bases and J by 1 base, with 20 bases left in between. The CDR3 consists of 17 residues. The CDR3 loop reads CSVDSPWTRVGTDTQYF. In DNA, the CDR3 is TGCAGCGTTGACTCGCCTTGGACGAGGGTGGGCACAGATACGCAGTATTTT.

The rearrangement links TRBV29-1 to TRBJ2-5; D remains ambiguous. Trimming left V 8 bases short and J 2 bases short, with 6 bases between. The CDR3 has 10 residues. Germline CDR1 SQVTM, CDR2 ANQGSEA. CDR3 protein: CSTGQETQYF. CDR3 bases: TGCAGCACCGGGCAAGAGACCCAGTACTTC.

Only a few counts were recorded for this clonotype. The V and J genes are TRBV4-3 and TRBJ1-5; 7 nucleotides line up with TRBD1. Losses at the gene ends were 0 bases for V and 4 bases for J; bases not matched to a gene: 6. CDR1 is LGHNA and CDR2 is YSLEER in the germline V gene. The length of the CDR3 is 16 residues. CDR3 in DNA: TGCGCCAGCAGCCAAGATCTCACAGGGGTGAATCAGCCCCAGCATTTT. This codes for CASSQDLTGVNQPQHF.

This clonotype was counted between two and nine times. The V and J genes are TRBV28 and TRBJ2-1, with 10 bases aligning to TRBD1. V shed 4 bases and J 7 bases; nucleotides not matched to a gene: 7. Germline V gene data show CDR1 as MDHEN and CDR2 as SYDVKM. The CDR3 extends over 15 amino acids. CDR3 sequence reads: CASSYVWTGGNEQFF. CDR3 DNA sequence: TGTGCCAGCAGTTATGTATGGACAGGGGGGAATGAGCAGTTCTTC.

This rearrangement joins TRBV14 to TRBJ1-2, with D possibly matching TRBD1 (5 bases). Germline V gene data show CDR1 as SGHDN and CDR2 as FVKESK. CDR3 size: 14 residues. Trimming removed 1 base from V and 4 bases from J, with 10 bases in between. DNA for the CDR3: TGTGCCAGCAGCCAAGTGGCCGGGGGCTATGGCTACACCTTC. Protein product: CASSQVAGGYGYTF.